The 18 T cell receptor beta chains below all came from one sample that was sequenced in a study of T cells in Graves' hyperthyroidism and ophthalmopathy. RNA transcripts yielded amplified TCR beta CDR3 regions. With the HTBI primer set, the TCR CDR3 went through a first round of RT-PCR. MiXCR, applied by TCRdb to the multiplex PCR reads, yields one record per CDR3 protein. The profile covers around 350,000 distinct CDR3 sequences, with roughly 15% appearing a single time and around 20% taken by the ten largest. The sequencing sample was made of blood. The receptors stem from a woman aged 30 to 39 with Graves' ophthalmopathy.

This clonotype occurred a few times. The chain couples TRBV12-3 or TRBV12-4 to TRBJ2-3; D might be TRBD1 (6 bases). The V and J ends lost 1 base and 0 bases respectively, with 14 bases between them. CDR3 length equals 17 residues. The CDR3 bases are TGTGCCAGCAGTTTAGGGCTACAGGGAAGGAGCACAGATACGCAGTATTTT. It encodes CASSLGLQGRSTDTQYF.

The chain couples TRBV18 to TRBJ2-1; TRBD1 agrees at 12 bases. CDR3 length: 15 amino acids. The ends lost 4 bases at V and 4 bases at J; junction bases unmatched: 2. Germline loops: CDR1 KGHSH, CDR2 LQKENI. CDR3 protein: CASSRDRGPYNEQFF. The CDR3 nucleotides read TGTGCCAGCTCACGGGACAGGGGGCCTTACAATGAGCAGTTCTTC.

This clonotype was detected a few times. V is TRBV6-2 or TRBV6-3 and J is TRBJ2-3; D remains ambiguous. V was pared by 7 bases and J by 4 bases, with 15 bases between. CDR1 and CDR2 (germline): MNHEY, SVGEGT. The CDR3 consists of 14 residues. CDR3 amino acids: CASKKVAGSDTQYF. The CDR3 region has the DNA TGTGCCAGCAAAAAGGTAGCTGGGTCAGATACGCAGTATTTT.

This clonotype was observed many times. The chain has TRBV20-1 and TRBJ2-3, with 10 bases aligning to TRBD1. The CDR3 consists of 13 residues. Unmatched junction bases numbered 1, after V lost 6 bases and J lost 1 base. CDR1 and CDR2 (germline): DFQATT, SNEGSKA (reference sequence). In DNA, the CDR3 is TGCAGTGCGGGGACAGGGGGCACAGATACGCAGTATTTT. Encoded protein: CSAGTGGTDTQYF.

This clonotype showed up many times. The genes are TRBV7-8 and TRBJ2-5; D is possibly TRBD2 (5 bases). The CDR3 spans 15 residues. The V gene lost 5 bases and the J gene lost 5 bases, with 18 bases spanning the gap. CDR1 and CDR2 from the germline V gene are SGHVS and FQNEAQ. This CDR3 reads CASSPELSRRETQYF. In DNA form, the CDR3 reads TGTGCCAGCAGCCCAGAGTTGTCTAGGAGGGAGACCCAGTACTTC. The whole variable domain, remainder taken from reference TRBV7-8 and TRBJ2-5, is GAGVSQSPRYKVAKRGQDVALRCDPISGHVSLFWYQQALGQGPEFLTYFQNEAQLDKSGLPSDRFFAERPEGSVSTLKIQRTQQEDSAVYLCASSPELSRRETQYFGPGTRLLVL.

As regards this clonotype: With a much larger clone just one base away, this may be a read error. The rearrangement links TRBV7-9 to TRBJ1-3; D is undetermined. There are 14 residues in the CDR3. Germline CDR1 is SEHNR and CDR2 is FQNEAQ (reference sequence). The chain's CDR3 is CASSRATSGNAIYF. The DNA of the CDR3 is TGTGCCAGCAGCCGGGCTACCTCTGGAAACGCCATATATTTT.

As concerns this clonotype: This sequence may be a read error, since a much larger clone differs from it by one base. The chain recombines TRBV7-9 with TRBJ2-1; D gene unclear. The CDR3 covers 15 residues. CDR1 is SEHNR and CDR2 is FQNEAQ in the germline V gene (reference sequence). The CDR3 DNA sequence: TGTGCCAGCAGCCGAGTACATGACTCCTACGATGAGCAGTTCTTC. It translates to CASSRVHDSYDEQFF.

This clonotype was detected ten times or more. This rearrangement joins TRBV3-1 to TRBJ2-2; TRBD2 aligns across 11 bases. The V segment lost 3 bases and the J segment 3 bases; nucleotides outside the gene matches: 6. Germline V CDR1 and CDR2: LGHDT, YNNKEL (reference sequence). This CDR3 has 17 residues. The CDR3 reads CASSHLGSGGDTGELFF. CDR3 nucleotide sequence: TGTGCCAGCAGCCATCTAGGTAGCGGGGGGGACACCGGGGAGCTGTTTTTT.

This clonotype was observed many times. V and J are TRBV3-1 and TRBJ1-5; D not certain. Trimming removed 1 base from V and 6 bases from J, with 10 bases in between. The CDR3 runs 14 residues. In germline, CDR1 is LGHDT, CDR2 YNNKEL (reference sequence). CDR3 sequence reads: CASSQGGMGQPQHF. DNA of the CDR3: TGTGCCAGCAGCCAAGGTGGGATGGGTCAGCCCCAGCATTTT.

The V gene is TRBV15, the J gene TRBJ2-7; a weak D match, TRBD1 (5 bases). Germline CDR1 and CDR2: LNHNV and YYDKDF (reference sequence). Trimming removed 0 bases at V and 5 bases at J, with 14 bases between. There are 15 residues in the CDR3. CDR3 sequence (DNA): TGTGCCACCAGCAGAGATTTAGGCAGGGTCCACGAGCAGTACTTC. Translation: CATSRDLGRVHEQYF.

The table lists this clonotype with many counts. V usage is TRBV11-2 and J usage is TRBJ2-5, with D perhaps matching TRBD2 (7 bases). This CDR3 spans 16 amino acids. Germline lookup yields CDR1 SGHAT and CDR2 FQNNGV. The V and J ends lost 2 bases and 4 bases respectively, with 17 bases between them. The CDR3 loop is CASSLNRGGHGETQYF. The CDR3 nucleotides read TGTGCCAGCAGCTTAAATAGGGGGGGGCATGGAGAGACCCAGTACTTC.

In its sample, this clonotype was seen many times. J is TRBJ1-1 and V is TRBV28; the match to TRBD1 covers 8 bases. In germline, CDR1 is MDHEN, CDR2 SYDVKM. The CDR3 totals 17 residues. Trimming at V came to 2 bases and at J to 6 bases, leaving 14 bases not matched to a gene. CDR3 nucleotide sequence: TGTGCCAGCAGTTTACCTACCCTTGGACAGGGTTGGGCTGAAGCTTTCTTT. Encoded protein: CASSLPTLGQGWAEAFF.

The J gene is TRBJ2-1, the V gene TRBV6-4; D is ambiguous. Trimming shortened V by 3 bases and J by 0 bases, and 12 bases separated the two germline ends. The CDR3 extends over 16 amino acids. Germline CDR1 and CDR2: MRHNA and SNTAGT. CDR3 DNA: TGTGCCAGCAGTGAAAGCGTAGTATACTCCTACAATGAGCAGTTCTTC. Translating it yields CASSESVVYSYNEQFF.

This clonotype was observed many times. The J gene is TRBJ2-5, the V gene TRBV14, with D tentatively TRBD1 (5 bases). The ends were cut back, 0 bases at V and 8 bases at J, with 16 bases in the middle. CDR3 length equals 15 residues. Germline loops: CDR1 SGHDN, CDR2 FVKESK. CDR3 region: CASSQDGNRKGTQYF. The CDR3, as DNA: TGTGCCAGCAGCCAAGATGGCAACAGGAAGGGCACCCAGTACTTC.

This clonotype has a count of ten or more. The chain combines TRBV7-3 with TRBJ2-1; D gene ambiguous. The germline V gene encodes CDR1 SGHTA and CDR2 FQGTGA. The CDR3 covers 13 residues. V was cut by 5 bases and J by 7 bases, with 12 bases left in between. CDR3 amino acids: CASSPGNSNEQFF. CDR3 nucleotide sequence: TGTGCCAGCAGCCCCGGAAACTCGAATGAGCAGTTCTTC.

This clonotype occurred many times. The chain recombines TRBV7-9 with TRBJ2-5, with unresolved D. Germline V gene sequence: CDR1 SEHNR, CDR2 FQNEAQ (reference sequence). V was trimmed by 5 bases and J by 7 bases, leaving 20 bases between them. This CDR3 is 15 amino acids long. CDR3 residues: CASSPRFSGERTQYF. The CDR3 DNA sequence: TGTGCCAGCAGCCCCCGGTTCTCGGGCGAAAGGACCCAGTACTTC.

This clonotype was found many times. The chain employs TRBV7-9 and TRBJ2-7; perhaps D is TRBD1 or TRBD2 (6 bases each). CDR3 size: 17 residues. Germline lookup yields CDR1 SEHNR and CDR2 FQNEAQ (reference sequence). Trimming cost V 0 bases and J 2 bases, with 17 bases left between them. Written as DNA, the CDR3 is TGTGCCAGCAGCTTAGCCCGGGGGCAGGGGATTACCTACGAGCAGTACTTC. It codes for CASSLARGQGITYEQYF.

This clonotype was seen only a few times. The V gene is TRBV27, the J gene TRBJ1-5; D possibly corresponds to TRBD1 (5 bases). Trimming took 5 bases from V and 6 from J, leaving 23 bases between them. This CDR3 region has 17 residues. In germline, CDR1 is MNHEY, CDR2 SMNVEV (reference sequence). CDR3 DNA: TGTGCCAGCAGTCCCAGTTCAACCGGGGCACTTGCTCAGCCCCAGCATTTT. This gives the protein CASSPSSTGALAQPQHF.